This T cell receptor (beta chain) derives from a study of shared clonotypes between healthy human individuals. Donors comprised only Caucasian adults living in Nashville, Tennessee. Genomic DNA of each subset was evenly split across several immunoSEQ plates. TCRdb's table, derived via immunoSEQ multiplex PCR, lists solely in-frame clones and lacks some. The sample yields fewer than 1.4 million clones, 75% to 80% seen once. This CDR3 contains 15 residues. CDR1 and CDR2 (germline): SGDLS, YYNGEE. The ends were cut back, 0 bases at V and 10 bases at J, with 19 bases in the middle. On this clone: Its antigen remains unknown.

Study-level points and caveats: Generation probabilities of non-shared clonotypes were lower (relative to those shared by all four donors).

The chain employs TRBV9 and TRBJ1-1; no definite D call. The sample comprised memory CD4+ T cells from PBMCs. The subset: CD45RA-negative fraction. This sequence originates from a man younger than 30 in good health. Some clones in this sample may be carry-over from other donors' samples. The CDR3 spells CASSVDVSGVRGAFF. The DNA of the CDR3 is TGTGCCAGCAGCGTAGACGTTAGTGGAGTCCGCGGAGCTTTCTTT.